This TCR beta chain was observed in a study of T cell responses to AZD1222 COVID-19 vaccine. This CDR3 is built from 17 residues. J lost 6 bases, V lost 0 bases, and 8 bases had no gene match. Germline V gives CDR1 MDHEN, CDR2 SYDVKM. Only in-frame clones appear in the TCRdb table, and some are missing; sequencing was by immunoSEQ multiplex PCR. The table shows about 100,000 clones, with around 87% occurring only once. The study's findings and limits: Just a handful of people given AZD1222 tested seropositive at baseline. Possibly, clonal diversity was underestimated; donors were largely white British and included more females.

Worth noting for this clone: Its antigen is currently unknown.

V gene TRBV28 combines with J gene TRBJ2-2, with 9 bases identical to TRBD2. This TCR came from an adult in good health. The sample was peripheral blood, taken on day 0 of MenACWY control vaccination. The CDR3 spells CASSLWALAGGPGELFF. The CDR3 DNA reads as TGTGCCAGCAGTTTATGGGCCCTCGCGGGGGGGCCCGGGGAGCTGTTTTTT.